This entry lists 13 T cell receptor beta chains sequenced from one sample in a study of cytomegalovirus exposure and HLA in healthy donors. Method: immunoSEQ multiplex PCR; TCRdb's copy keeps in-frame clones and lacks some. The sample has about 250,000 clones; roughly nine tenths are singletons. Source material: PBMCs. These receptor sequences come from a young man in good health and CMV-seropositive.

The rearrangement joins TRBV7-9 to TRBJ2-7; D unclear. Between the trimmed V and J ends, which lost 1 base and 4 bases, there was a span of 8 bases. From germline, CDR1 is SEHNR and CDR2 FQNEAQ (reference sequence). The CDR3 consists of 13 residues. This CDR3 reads CASSLEVAYEQYF. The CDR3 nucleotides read TGTGCCAGCAGCTTAGAGGTCGCTTACGAGCAGTACTTC.

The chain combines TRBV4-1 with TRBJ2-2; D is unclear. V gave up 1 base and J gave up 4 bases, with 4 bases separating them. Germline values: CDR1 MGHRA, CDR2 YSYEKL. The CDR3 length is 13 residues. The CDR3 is CASSQGLTGELFF. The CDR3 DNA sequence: TGCGCCAGCAGCCAAGGGCTCACCGGGGAGCTGTTTTTT.

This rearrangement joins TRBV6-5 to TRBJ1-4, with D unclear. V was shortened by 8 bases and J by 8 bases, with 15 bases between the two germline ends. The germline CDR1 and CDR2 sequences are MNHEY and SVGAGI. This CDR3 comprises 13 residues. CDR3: CASRGDVVEKLFF. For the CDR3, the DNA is TGTGCCAGCCGTGGGGATGTGGTAGAAAAACTGTTTTTT.

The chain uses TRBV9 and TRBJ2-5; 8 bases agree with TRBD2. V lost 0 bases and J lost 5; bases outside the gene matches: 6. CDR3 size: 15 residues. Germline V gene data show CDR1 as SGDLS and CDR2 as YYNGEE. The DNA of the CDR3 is TGTGCCAGCAGCGTAGGATCGAGCGGGGGTGAGACCCAGTACTTC. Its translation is CASSVGSSGGETQYF.

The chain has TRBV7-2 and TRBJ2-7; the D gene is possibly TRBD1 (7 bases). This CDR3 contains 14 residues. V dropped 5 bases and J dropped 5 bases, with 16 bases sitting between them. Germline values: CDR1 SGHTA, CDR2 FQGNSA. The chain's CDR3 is CASSPGGSVNEQYF. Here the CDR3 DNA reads TGTGCCAGCAGCCCAGGGGGGAGCGTGAACGAGCAGTACTTC.

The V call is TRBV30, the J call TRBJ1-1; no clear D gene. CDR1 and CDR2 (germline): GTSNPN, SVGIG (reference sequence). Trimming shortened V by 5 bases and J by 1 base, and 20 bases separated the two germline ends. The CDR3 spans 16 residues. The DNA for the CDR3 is TGTGCCTGGCAGAGCAGCCGGAGCACAAGGAACACTGAAGCTTTCTTT. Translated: CAWQSSRSTRNTEAFF.

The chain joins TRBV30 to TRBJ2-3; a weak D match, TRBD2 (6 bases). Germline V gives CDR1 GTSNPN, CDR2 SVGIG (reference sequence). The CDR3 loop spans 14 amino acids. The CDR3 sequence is CASGLPTSTDTQYF. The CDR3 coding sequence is TGTGCAAGCGGGCTACCCACTAGCACAGATACGCAGTATTTT.

CDR3 sequence: CASSFDPAGGSDTQYF. CDR3 sequence (DNA): TGCGCCAGCAGCTTCGATCCAGCAGGGGGCTCAGATACGCAGTATTTT. The J gene is TRBJ2-3, the V gene TRBV5-1, with TRBD1 matching over 8 bases. The V gene end was trimmed by 2 bases and the J gene end by 4 bases; junction bases not matched to a gene: 9. Per the germline V gene, CDR1 is SGHRS and CDR2 is YFSETQ. The length of the CDR3 is 16 residues.

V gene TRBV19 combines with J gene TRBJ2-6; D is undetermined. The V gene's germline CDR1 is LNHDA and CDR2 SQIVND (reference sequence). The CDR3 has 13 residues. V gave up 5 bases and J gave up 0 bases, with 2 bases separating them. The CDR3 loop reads CASSSSGANVLTF. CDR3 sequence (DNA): TGTGCCAGTAGTTCCTCTGGGGCCAACGTCCTGACTTTC.

CDR3 nucleotides: TGTGCCAGCAGTCGGACAAGCCCCTACGAGCAGTACTTC. Residues: CASSRTSPYEQYF. The rearrangement links TRBV6-5 to TRBJ2-7; a possible D gene is TRBD1 (5 bases). V was cut by 5 bases and J by 2 bases, with 10 bases left in between. The CDR3 length is 13 residues. CDR1 MNHEY and CDR2 SVGAGI come from the germline V gene.

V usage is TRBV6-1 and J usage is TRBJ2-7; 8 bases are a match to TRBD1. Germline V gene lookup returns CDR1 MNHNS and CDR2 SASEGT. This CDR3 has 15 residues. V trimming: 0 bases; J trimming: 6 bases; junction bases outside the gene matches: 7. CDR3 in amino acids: CASSEAPGGLLEQYF. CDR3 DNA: TGTGCCAGCAGTGAAGCCCCAGGGGGCCTGCTCGAGCAGTACTTC.

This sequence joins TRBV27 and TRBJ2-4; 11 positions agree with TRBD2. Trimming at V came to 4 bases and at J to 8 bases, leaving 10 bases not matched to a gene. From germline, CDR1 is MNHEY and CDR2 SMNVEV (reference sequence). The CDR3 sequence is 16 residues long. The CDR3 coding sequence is TGTGCCAGCAGTTCCCATAGCGGGAGGGCCAGAGACATTCAGTACTTC. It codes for CASSSHSGRARDIQYF.

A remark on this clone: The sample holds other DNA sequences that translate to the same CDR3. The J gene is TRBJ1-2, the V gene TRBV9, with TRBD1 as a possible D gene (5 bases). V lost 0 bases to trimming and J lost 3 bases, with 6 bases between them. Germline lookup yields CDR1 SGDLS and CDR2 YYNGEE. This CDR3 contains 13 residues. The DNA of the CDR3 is TGTGCCAGCAGCGTAGGGGGGGACTATGGCTACACCTTC. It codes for CASSVGGDYGYTF.